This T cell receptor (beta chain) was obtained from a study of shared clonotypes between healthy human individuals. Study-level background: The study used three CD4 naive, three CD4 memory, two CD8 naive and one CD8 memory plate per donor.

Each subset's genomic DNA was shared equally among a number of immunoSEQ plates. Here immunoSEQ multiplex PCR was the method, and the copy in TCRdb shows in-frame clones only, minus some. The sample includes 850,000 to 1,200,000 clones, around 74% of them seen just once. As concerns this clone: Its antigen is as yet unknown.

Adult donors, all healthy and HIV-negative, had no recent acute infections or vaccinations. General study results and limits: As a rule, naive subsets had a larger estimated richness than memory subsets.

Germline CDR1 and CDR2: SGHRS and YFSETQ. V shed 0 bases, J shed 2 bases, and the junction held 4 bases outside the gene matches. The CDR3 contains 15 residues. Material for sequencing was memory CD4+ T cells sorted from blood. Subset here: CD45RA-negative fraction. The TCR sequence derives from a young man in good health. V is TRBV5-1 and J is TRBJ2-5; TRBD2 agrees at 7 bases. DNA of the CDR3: TGCGCCAGCAGCTTGGGGTCTAGCGGTCAAGAGACCCAGTACTTC. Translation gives CASSLGSSGQETQYF.